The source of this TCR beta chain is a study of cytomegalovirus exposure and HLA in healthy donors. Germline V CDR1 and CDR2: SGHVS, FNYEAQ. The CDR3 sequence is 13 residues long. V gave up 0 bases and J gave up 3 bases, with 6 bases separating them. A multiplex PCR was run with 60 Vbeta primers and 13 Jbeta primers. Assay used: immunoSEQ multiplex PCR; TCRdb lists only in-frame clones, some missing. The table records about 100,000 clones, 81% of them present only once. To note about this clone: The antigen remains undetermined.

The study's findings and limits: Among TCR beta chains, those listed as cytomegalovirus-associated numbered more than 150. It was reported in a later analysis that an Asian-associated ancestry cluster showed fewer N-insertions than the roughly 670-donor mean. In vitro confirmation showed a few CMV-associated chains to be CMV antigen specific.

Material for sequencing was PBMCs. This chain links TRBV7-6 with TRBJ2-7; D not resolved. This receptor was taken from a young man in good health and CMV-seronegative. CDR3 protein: CASSLAGDYEQYF. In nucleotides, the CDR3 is TGTGCCAGCAGCTTAGCAGGAGACTACGAGCAGTACTTC.